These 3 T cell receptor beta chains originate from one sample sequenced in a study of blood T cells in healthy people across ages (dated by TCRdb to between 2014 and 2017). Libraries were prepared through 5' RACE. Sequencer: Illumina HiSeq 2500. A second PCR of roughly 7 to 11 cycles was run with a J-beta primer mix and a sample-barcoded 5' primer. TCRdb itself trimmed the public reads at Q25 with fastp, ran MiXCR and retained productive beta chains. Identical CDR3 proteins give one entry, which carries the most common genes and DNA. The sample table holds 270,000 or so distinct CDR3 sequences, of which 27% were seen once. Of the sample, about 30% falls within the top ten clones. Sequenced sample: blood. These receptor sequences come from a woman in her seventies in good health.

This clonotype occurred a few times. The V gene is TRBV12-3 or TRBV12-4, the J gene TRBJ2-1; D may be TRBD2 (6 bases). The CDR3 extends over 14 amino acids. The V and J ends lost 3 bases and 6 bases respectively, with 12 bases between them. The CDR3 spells CASSFSLASNEQFF. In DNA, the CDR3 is TGTGCCAGCAGTTTCTCTCTAGCGAGCAATGAGCAGTTCTTC.

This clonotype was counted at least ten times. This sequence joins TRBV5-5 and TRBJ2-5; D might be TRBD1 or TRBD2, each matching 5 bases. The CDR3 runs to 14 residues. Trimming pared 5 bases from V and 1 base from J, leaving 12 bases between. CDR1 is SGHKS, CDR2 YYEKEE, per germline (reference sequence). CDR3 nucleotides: TGTGCCAGCAGTTTCGGGGACCTCCAAGAGACCCAGTACTTC. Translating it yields CASSFGDLQETQYF.

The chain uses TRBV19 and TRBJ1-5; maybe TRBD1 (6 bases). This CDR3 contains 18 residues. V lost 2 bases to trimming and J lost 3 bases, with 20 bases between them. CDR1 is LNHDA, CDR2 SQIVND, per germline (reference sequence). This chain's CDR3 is CASSILTGQWGINQPQHF. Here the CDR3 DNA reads TGTGCCAGTAGTATATTGACAGGACAATGGGGGATCAATCAGCCCCAGCATTTT.